This T cell receptor beta chain was captured in a study of blood T cell repertoires in COVID-19. Methods used by the authors: Quantification of nucleated cells was approximated via reference gene primer amplification. The assay was immunoSEQ multiplex PCR, and TCRdb's table has in-frame clones only and misses some. That table gives V, J and clone size, and the DNA gave D and trimming. The table lists approximately 270,000 clones, approximately 85% of them singletons, with about 4.1% in the top ten. Germline loops: CDR1 SNHLY, CDR2 FYNNEI. V shed 0 bases and J shed 2 bases, with 7 bases lying between them. The CDR3 sequence is 14 residues long.

The J gene is TRBJ1-2, the V gene TRBV2; D not resolved. This clonotype originated in a woman aged 25 to 39 who had recovered from COVID-19. What was sequenced was PBMCs or T cells enriched from blood (not recorded which). CDR3 sequence: CASSEASLNYGYTF. The CDR3 bases are TGTGCCAGCAGTGAAGCTTCCCTCAACTATGGCTACACCTTC.